What follows are 2 T cell receptor beta chains derived from one specimen sequenced in a study of shared clonotypes between healthy human individuals. Assay used: immunoSEQ multiplex PCR; TCRdb lists only in-frame clones, some missing. The sample carries 550,000 to 800,000 clones, approximately 74% recorded once. The sequencing sample was made of memory CD4+ T cells sorted from blood. The subset denotes: CD45RA-negative fraction. These TCRs come from a woman in her twenties or thirties in good health.

The rearrangement joins TRBV29-1 to TRBJ2-1; D gene unclear. Germline loops: CDR1 SQVTM, CDR2 ANQGSEA. This CDR3 has 12 residues. V dropped 1 base and J dropped 15 bases, with 16 bases sitting between them. As DNA, the CDR3 is TGCAGCGTTGAAGGGGGTCGTTCGGTTGGGTTCTTC. Its translation: CSVEGGRSVGFF.

V gene TRBV6-5 combines with J gene TRBJ2-3; D remains ambiguous. Germline V lookup: CDR1 MNHEY, CDR2 SVGAGI. The ends were cut back, 4 bases at V and 9 bases at J, with 8 bases in the middle. This CDR3 is 11 amino acids long. Here the CDR3 reads CASSSGLTQYF. CDR3 coding DNA: TGTGCCAGCAGTTCAGGCTTGACGCAGTATTTT.